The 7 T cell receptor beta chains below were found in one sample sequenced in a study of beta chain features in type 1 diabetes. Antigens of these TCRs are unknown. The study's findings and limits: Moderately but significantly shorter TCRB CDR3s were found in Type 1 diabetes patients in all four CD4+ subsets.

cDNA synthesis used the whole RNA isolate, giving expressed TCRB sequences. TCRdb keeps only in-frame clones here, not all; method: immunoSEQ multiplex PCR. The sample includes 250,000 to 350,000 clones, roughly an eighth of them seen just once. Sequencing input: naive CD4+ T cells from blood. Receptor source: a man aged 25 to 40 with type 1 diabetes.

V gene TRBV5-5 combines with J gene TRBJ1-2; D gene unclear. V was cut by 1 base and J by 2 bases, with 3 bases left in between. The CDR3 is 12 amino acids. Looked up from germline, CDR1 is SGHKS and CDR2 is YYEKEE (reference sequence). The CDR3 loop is CASSLSNYGYTF. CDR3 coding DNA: TGTGCCAGCAGCTTGAGCAACTATGGCTACACCTTC. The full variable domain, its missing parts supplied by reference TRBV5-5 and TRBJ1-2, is DAGVTQSPTHLIKTRGQQVTLRCSPISGHKSVSWYQQVLGQGPQFIFQYYEKEERGRGNFPDRFSARQFPNYSSELNVNALLLGDSALYLCASSLSNYGYTFGSGTRLTVV.

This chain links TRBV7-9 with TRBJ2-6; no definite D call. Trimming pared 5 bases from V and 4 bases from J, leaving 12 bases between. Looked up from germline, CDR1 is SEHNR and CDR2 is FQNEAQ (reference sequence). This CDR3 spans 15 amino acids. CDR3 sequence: CASSPIIGGANVLTF. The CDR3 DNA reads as TGTGCCAGCAGCCCCATAATTGGCGGGGCCAACGTCCTGACTTTC.

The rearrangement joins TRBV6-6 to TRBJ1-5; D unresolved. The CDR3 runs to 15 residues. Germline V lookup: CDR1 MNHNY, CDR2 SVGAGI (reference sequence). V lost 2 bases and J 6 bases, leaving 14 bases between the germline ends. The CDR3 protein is CASSYRAVAGQPQHF. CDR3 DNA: TGTGCCAGCAGTTACCGGGCCGTCGCGGGTCAGCCCCAGCATTTT.

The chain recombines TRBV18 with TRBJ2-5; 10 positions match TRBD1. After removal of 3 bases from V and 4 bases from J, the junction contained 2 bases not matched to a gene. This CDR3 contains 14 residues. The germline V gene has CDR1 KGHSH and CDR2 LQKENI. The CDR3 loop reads CASSPGTGAETQYF. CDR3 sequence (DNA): TGTGCCAGCTCACCGGGGACAGGGGCAGAGACCCAGTACTTC.

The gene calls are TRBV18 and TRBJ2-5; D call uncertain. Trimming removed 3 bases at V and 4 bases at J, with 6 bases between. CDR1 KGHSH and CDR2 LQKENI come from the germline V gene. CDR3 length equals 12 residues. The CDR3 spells CASSPYRETQYF. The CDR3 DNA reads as TGTGCCAGCTCACCTTACAGAGAGACCCAGTACTTC.

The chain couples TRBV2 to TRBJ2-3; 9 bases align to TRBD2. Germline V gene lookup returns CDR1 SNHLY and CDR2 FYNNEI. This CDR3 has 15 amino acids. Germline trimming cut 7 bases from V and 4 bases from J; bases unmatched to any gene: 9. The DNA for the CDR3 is TGTGCCAGCACCAAGTTAGCGGGAGACCCAGATACGCAGTATTTT. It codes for CASTKLAGDPDTQYF.

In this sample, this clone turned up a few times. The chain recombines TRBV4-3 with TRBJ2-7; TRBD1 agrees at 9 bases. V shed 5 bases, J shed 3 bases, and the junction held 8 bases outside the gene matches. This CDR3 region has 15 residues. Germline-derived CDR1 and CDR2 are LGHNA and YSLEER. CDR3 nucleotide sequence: TGCGCCAGCAGCGCGGGACAGGGAAAGGGCTACGAGCAGTACTTC. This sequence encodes CASSAGQGKGYEQYF.